The rows below give T cell receptor beta chains drawn from one sample of a study of patients and donors after allogeneic stem cell transplantation. TCRdb ran MiXCR on the RT-PCR reads and lists one entry per CDR3 protein. Altogether about 76,000 distinct CDR3 sequences are present, about 30% being singletons, with the ten largest covering around 27%. Sample: blood, either unsorted or a sorted T cell fraction (not recorded which). These receptors were taken from a human donor who was either an allogeneic HSCT recipient or a stem cell or donor lymphocyte infusion donor (not recorded which). It is not recorded whose cells these are; they may come from a transplant donor. Each CDR3 is given with its conserved first and last residue. D genes are given only for firm matches. Rows may omit the clone size; those that give it use once, few, many or a size class.

clone size: NA; J gene: TRBJ2-3; D gene: NA; V gene: TRBV7-9; CDR3 DNA: TGTGCCAGCAGCTTGTCGGGGAGCACAGATACGCAGTATTTT; CDR3 protein: CASSLSGSTDTQYF
clone size: NA; J gene: TRBJ2-3; D gene: TRBD2; V gene: TRBV10-3; CDR3 DNA: TGTGCCATCCGGGAGGGTACTAGCACAGATACGCAGTATTTT; CDR3 protein: CAIREGTSTDTQYF
clone size: few; J gene: TRBJ2-1; D gene: NA; V gene: TRBV18; CDR3 DNA: TGTGCCAGCTCCTCATACTACAATGAGCAGTTCTTC; CDR3 protein: CASSSYYNEQFF
clone size: NA; J gene: TRBJ2-2; D gene: TRBD1; V gene: TRBV5-1; CDR3 DNA: TGCGCCAGCAGCCCCCGGGACAGCAACACCGGGGAGCTGTTTTTT; CDR3 protein: CASSPRDSNTGELFF
clone size: NA; J gene: TRBJ2-7; D gene: NA; V gene: TRBV4-2; CDR3 DNA: TGTGCCAGCAGCCAAGTTGGAAGCCAAGCCTACTACGAGCAGTACTTC; CDR3 protein: CASSQVGSQAYYEQYF
clone size: NA; J gene: TRBJ2-2; D gene: TRBD1; V gene: TRBV5-1; CDR3 DNA: TGCGCCAGCAGCGCAGGACAGGGTGCCGGGGAGCTGTTTTTT; CDR3 protein: CASSAGQGAGELFF
clone size: NA; J gene: TRBJ2-7; D gene: NA; V gene: TRBV5-5; CDR3 DNA: TGTGCCAGCAGCTTCTCAGGGAGGTACGAGCAGTACTTC; CDR3 protein: CASSFSGRYEQYF
clone size: NA; J gene: TRBJ2-3; D gene: NA; V gene: TRBV4-2; CDR3 DNA: TGTGCCAGCAGCCAAGACGACAGCACAGATACGCAGTATTTT; CDR3 protein: CASSQDDSTDTQYF
clone size: NA; J gene: TRBJ2-1; D gene: NA; V gene: TRBV6-5; CDR3 DNA: TGTGCCAGCAGTACAGATCGCAATGAGCAGTTCTTC; CDR3 protein: CASSTDRNEQFF
clone size: few; J gene: TRBJ2-7; D gene: TRBD1; V gene: TRBV29-1; CDR3 DNA: TGCAGCGTTGGGACAGGGAGAGGCGAGCAGTACTTC; CDR3 protein: CSVGTGRGEQYF